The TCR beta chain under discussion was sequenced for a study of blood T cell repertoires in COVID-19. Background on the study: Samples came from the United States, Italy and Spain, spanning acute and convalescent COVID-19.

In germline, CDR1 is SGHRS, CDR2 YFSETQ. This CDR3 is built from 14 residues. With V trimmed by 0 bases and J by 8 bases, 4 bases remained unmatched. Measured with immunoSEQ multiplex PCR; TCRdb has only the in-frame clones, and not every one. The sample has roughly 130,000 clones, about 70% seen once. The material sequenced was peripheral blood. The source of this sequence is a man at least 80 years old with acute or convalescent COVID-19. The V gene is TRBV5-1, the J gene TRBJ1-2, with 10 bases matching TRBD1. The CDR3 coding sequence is TGCGCCAGCAGCTTGGATGGGACAGGGGAAGGCTACACCTTC. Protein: CASSLDGTGEGYTF. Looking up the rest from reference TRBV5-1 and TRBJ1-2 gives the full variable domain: KAGVTQTPRYLIKTRGQQVTLSCSPISGHRSVSWYQQTPGQGLQFLFEYFSETQRNKGNFPGRFSGRQFSNSRSEMNVSTLELGDSALYLCASSLDGTGEGYTFGSGTRLTVV.